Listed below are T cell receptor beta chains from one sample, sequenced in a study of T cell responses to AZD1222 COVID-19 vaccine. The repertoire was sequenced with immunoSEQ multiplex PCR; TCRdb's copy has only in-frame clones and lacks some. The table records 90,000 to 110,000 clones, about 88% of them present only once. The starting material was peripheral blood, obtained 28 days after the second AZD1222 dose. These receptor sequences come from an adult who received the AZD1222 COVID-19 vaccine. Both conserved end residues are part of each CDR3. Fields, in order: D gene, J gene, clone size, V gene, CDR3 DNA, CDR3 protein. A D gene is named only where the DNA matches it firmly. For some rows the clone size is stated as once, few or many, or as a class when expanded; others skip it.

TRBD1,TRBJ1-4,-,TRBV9,TGTGCCAGCACCCCAGGGGGTCGGGATGAAAAACTGTTTTTT,CASTPGGRDEKLFF
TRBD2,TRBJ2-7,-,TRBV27,TGTGCCAGCAGTTCCCTAGCGGGACGGGAGCAGTACTTC,CASSSLAGREQYF
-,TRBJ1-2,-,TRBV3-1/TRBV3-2,TGTGCCAGCAGCCTCGCACAGGCGGGAAATGGCTACACCTTC,CASSLAQAGNGYTF
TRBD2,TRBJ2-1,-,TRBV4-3,TGCGCCAGCAGCCAAGATTATGGACTAGCGAATGAGCAGTTCTTC,CASSQDYGLANEQFF
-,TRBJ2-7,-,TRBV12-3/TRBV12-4,TGTGCCAGCAGCCTCGGGGCAGGGGCCGAGCAGTACTTC,CASSLGAGAEQYF
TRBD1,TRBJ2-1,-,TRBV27,TGTGCCAGCAGTTTTGACAGGGGAGGCAACAATGAGCAGTTCTTC,CASSFDRGGNNEQFF
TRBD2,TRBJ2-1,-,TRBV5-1,TGCGCCAGCAGCCCCCTAGCGGGAGGGCTCAACAATGAGCAGTTCTTC,CASSPLAGGLNNEQFF
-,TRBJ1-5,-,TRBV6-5,TGTGCCAGCAATGGGGGGGGCAATCAGCCCCAGCATTTT,CASNGGGNQPQHF
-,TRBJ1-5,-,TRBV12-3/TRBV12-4,TGTGCCAGCAGCTCTCTTTGGGGACCCCAGCATTTT,CASSSLWGPQHF
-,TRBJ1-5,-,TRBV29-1,TGCAGCGTCCCTCGGGACAACGACAATCAGCCCCAGCATTTT,CSVPRDNDNQPQHF
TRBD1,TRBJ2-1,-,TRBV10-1,TGCGCCAGCAGCACCGGGACAGGGAAAGAGCAGTTCTTC,CASSTGTGKEQFF
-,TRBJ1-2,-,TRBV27,TGTGCCAGCAGTTCCTTCCAGGCGTCGGCTGGCTACACCTTC,CASSSFQASAGYTF
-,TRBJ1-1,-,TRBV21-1,TGTGCCAGCAGCAAAGCAGGCCCGAACACTGAAGCTTTCTTT,CASSKAGPNTEAFF
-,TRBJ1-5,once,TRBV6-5,TGTGCCAGCACTGCCATGGGGGATAGTCAGCCCCAGCATTTT,CASTAMGDSQPQHF
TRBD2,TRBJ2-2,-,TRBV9,TGTGCCAGCAGCGTAGACGTACCGGGACTAGCGGGAGAGGGCACCGGGGAGCTGTTTTTT,CASSVDVPGLAGEGTGELFF
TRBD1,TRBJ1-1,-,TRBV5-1,TGCGCCAGCAGCCAACACGGGACAGGGGGTGGAACTGAAGCTTTCTTT,CASSQHGTGGGTEAFF
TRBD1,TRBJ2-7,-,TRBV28,TGTGCCAGCAGTTGGGACAGATCCTACGAGCAGTACTTC,CASSWDRSYEQYF
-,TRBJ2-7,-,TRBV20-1,TGCAGTGCTAGAGATCTGGCGTTGAAGTACTTC,CSARDLALKYF
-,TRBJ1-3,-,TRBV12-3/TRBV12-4,TGTGCCAGCAGTTATTCCGGAAACACCATATATTTT,CASSYSGNTIYF
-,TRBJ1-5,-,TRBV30,TGTGCCTGGGGATTTACAGGGTCATCTCAGCCCCAGCATTTT,CAWGFTGSSQPQHF
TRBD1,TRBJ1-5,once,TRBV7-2,TGTGCCAGCAGCTGGGACAGCACGAATCAGCCCCAGCATTTT,CASSWDSTNQPQHF
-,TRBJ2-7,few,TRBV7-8,TGTGCCAGCAGCTTTAATACAAACTACGAGCAGTACTTC,CASSFNTNYEQYF
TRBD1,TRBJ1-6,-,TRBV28,TGTGCCAGCAGACAGACAGGGGAAACACCCCTCCACTTT,CASRQTGETPLHF
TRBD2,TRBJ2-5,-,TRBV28,TGTGCCAGCAGTTCTGGCCTAGCGGGAAGGGAGACCCAGTACTTC,CASSSGLAGRETQYF
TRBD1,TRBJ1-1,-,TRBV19,TGTGCCAGTAGTATCGACAGGGTGAACACTGAAGCTTTCTTT,CASSIDRVNTEAFF
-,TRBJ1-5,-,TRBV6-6,TGTGCCAGCAGTTACTACAGCAGCAATCAGCCCCAGCATTTT,CASSYYSSNQPQHF
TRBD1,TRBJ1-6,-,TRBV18,TGTGCCAGCTCACCCCAGGGGGACAGGGGTAATTCACCCCTCCACTTT,CASSPQGDRGNSPLHF
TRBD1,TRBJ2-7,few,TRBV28,TGTGCCAGCAGTTCTGGGACAGGGGGGACCTACGAGCAGTACTTC,CASSSGTGGTYEQYF
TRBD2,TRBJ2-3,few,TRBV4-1,TGCGCCAGCAGCCCGGGACGGGGGGGAGCAGATACGCAGTATTTT,CASSPGRGGADTQYF
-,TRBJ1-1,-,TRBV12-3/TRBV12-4,TGTGCCAGCAGTTTCTTTAACACTGAAGCTTTCTTT,CASSFFNTEAFF
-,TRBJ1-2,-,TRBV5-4,TGTGCCAGCAGTCCCCAAGGGGCGGACTATGGCTACACCTTC,CASSPQGADYGYTF
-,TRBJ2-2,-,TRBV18,TGTGCCAGCTCACCCCCCGCTGCGTACACCGGGGAGCTGTTTTTT,CASSPPAAYTGELFF
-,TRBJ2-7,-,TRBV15,TGTGCCACCAGCAGAGAGGCGGGAATGTCCTACGAGCAGTACTTC,CATSREAGMSYEQYF
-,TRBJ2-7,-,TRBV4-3,TGCGCCAGCAGCCGGCAGGACTGGGCTAGGAACGAGCAGTACTTC,CASSRQDWARNEQYF
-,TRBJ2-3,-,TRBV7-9,TGTGCCAGCAGCCCCTGGGGGACCACAGATACGCAGTATTTT,CASSPWGTTDTQYF
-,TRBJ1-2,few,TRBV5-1,TGCGCCAGCATGCCGCTTCCGGGACAACTTAACTATGGCTACACCTTC,CASMPLPGQLNYGYTF
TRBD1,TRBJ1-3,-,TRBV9,TGTGCCAGCAGCAAAATGACAGGGACCGGAAACACCATATATTTT,CASSKMTGTGNTIYF
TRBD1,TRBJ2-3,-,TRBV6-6,TGTGCCAGCAGCCCAACCGACAGGGGTTTCACAGATACGCAGTATTTT,CASSPTDRGFTDTQYF
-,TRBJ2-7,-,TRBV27,TGTGCCACCAGGCTGGAGGGTAGTGTCGAGCAGTACTTC,CATRLEGSVEQYF
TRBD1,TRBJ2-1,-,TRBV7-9,TGTGCCAGCAGCTTAGGCGCAGGGGGCTCCTACAATGAGCAGTTCTTC,CASSLGAGGSYNEQFF
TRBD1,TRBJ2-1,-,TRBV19,TGTGCCAGTAGCCGTTGGGACAGGGCGGACAATGAGCAGTTCTTC,CASSRWDRADNEQFF
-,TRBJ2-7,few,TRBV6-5,TGTGCCAGCAGCCCACTAGGGCCCCCCTACGAGCAGTACTTC,CASSPLGPPYEQYF
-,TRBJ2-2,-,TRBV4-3,TGCGCCAGCAGCCAACCCCGGACCGACTCGATTGGCACCGGGGAGCTGTTTTTT,CASSQPRTDSIGTGELFF
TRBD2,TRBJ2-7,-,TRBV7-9,TGTGCCAGCAGACCTAGCGGGAGTAACGAGCAGTACTTC,CASRPSGSNEQYF
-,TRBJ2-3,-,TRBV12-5,TGTGCTAGTGGGCGCAGCGGGAGCACAGATACGCAGTATTTT,CASGRSGSTDTQYF
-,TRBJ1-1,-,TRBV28,TGTGCCAGCAGGGGGGGGATTGGGATGAACACTGAAGCTTTCTTT,CASRGGIGMNTEAFF
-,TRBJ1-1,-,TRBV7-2,TGTGCCAGCAGAGTATCAGGACAGACGAACACTGAAGCTTTCTTT,CASRVSGQTNTEAFF
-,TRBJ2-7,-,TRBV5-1,TGCGCCAGCAGCCCGGGTGGGAGCTTCAACTACGAGCAGTACTTC,CASSPGGSFNYEQYF
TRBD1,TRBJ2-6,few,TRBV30,TGTGCCTGGGGGACAGGGGGTGGTGGGGCCAACGTCCTGACTTTC,CAWGTGGGGANVLTF
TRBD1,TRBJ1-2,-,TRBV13,TGTGCCAGCAGCCTCGGGACAGGGAACGGCTACACCTTC,CASSLGTGNGYTF
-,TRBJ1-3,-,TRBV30,TGTGCCTGGGGAACAGGCGCCTCTGGAAACACCATATATTTT,CAWGTGASGNTIYF
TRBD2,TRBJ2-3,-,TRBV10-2,TGCGCCAGCAGTGAGGCTCTAGCGGTCCGCAAATACTCTAGCACAGATACGCAGTATTTT,CASSEALAVRKYSSTDTQYF
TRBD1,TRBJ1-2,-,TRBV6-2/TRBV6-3,TGTGCCAGCAGTATCTGGACAGGGAACTATGGCTACACCTTC,CASSIWTGNYGYTF
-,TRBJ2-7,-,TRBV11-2,TGTGCCAGCAGCCAGGGGCCGCGGGCCGCCTCCAACGAGCAGTACTTC,CASSQGPRAASNEQYF
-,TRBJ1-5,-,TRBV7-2,TGTGCCAGCAGCTTAAGTAGTAACAATCAGCCCCAGCATTTT,CASSLSSNNQPQHF
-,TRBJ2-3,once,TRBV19,TGTGCCAGTAGTATTCCTAGCGCCCCCACAGATACGCAGTATTTT,CASSIPSAPTDTQYF
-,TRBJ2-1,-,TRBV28,TGTGCCAGCAGTGGAACCGGCAGGGGAAGGGGTGAGCAGTTCTTC,CASSGTGRGRGEQFF
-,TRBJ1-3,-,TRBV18,TGTGCCAGCTCACCTGATGCCCACTCTGGAAACACCATATATTTT,CASSPDAHSGNTIYF